These T cell receptor beta chains were read from a single sample in a study of cytomegalovirus exposure and HLA in healthy donors. Generated by immunoSEQ multiplex PCR, the TCRdb table keeps only in-frame clones and is missing some. In the table there are fewer than 250,000 clones, roughly 79% of which are singletons. The sample was PBMCs. The receptors shown here come from a young woman in good health and CMV-seronegative. Both conserved end residues are part of each CDR3.

j_gene,v_gene,CDR3aa
TRBJ1-1,TRBV5-1,CASSRDRGRTGATEAFF
TRBJ2-6,TRBV9,CASSVTVSGANVLTF
TRBJ1-2,TRBV4-3,CASSQETGANYGYTF
TRBJ2-2,TRBV5-4,CASVKGGQGAAGELFF
TRBJ1-4,TRBV25-1,CASSPQDFTEKLFF
TRBJ2-1,TRBV29-1,CSVPPGTGYNEQFF
TRBJ2-7,TRBV5-4,CASSYRLAGKYEQYF
TRBJ1-2,TRBV19,CASSIRTGEDGYTF
TRBJ1-1,TRBV25-1,CASSELRANTGAFF
TRBJ2-7,TRBV11-1,CASSLPLGVEGEQYF
TRBJ2-1,TRBV7-8,CASSLNRGLVNEQFF
TRBJ1-1,TRBV7-2,CASSWNRNTEAFF
TRBJ1-2,TRBV5-3,CARSLDRGGYGYTF
TRBJ2-7,TRBV5-5,CASAMAGGPYEQYF
TRBJ2-7,TRBV5-1,CASSLVSDEQYF
TRBJ1-1,TRBV28,CASTLLRGVTEAFF
TRBJ1-4,TRBV5-4,CASSLETQGIGEKLFF
TRBJ1-2,TRBV5-1,CASSMNQPGFYGYTF
TRBJ1-4,TRBV5-6,CASSSWTGNEKLFF
TRBJ1-5,TRBV11-2,CASSSKDRPNQPQHF
TRBJ1-1,TRBV6-5,CASSYLTGAEAFF
TRBJ1-2,TRBV6-6,CASSYRPGGFGYTF
TRBJ1-1,TRBV6-1,CASSDTGAMNTEAFF
TRBJ1-2,TRBV18,CASSPPLRLGTGEGYTF
TRBJ2-5,TRBV4-2,CASSQADGQDGTQYF
TRBJ1-6,TRBV7-7,CASSSGTANSPLHF
TRBJ2-5,TRBV9,CASSLRGGHETQYF
TRBJ2-7,TRBV2,CASSDRGYYEQYF
TRBJ1-1,TRBV11-2,CASSSPGDTEAFF
TRBJ2-1,TRBV19,CASSMRSSGAYNEQFF
TRBJ2-7,TRBV5-1,CASSPSGTGVRHEQYF
TRBJ1-1,TRBV14,CASSQERGSRNEAFF
TRBJ2-3,TRBV2,CASRIPSGQLTDTQYF
TRBJ2-5,TRBV5-1,CASSLRPGLQETQYF
TRBJ2-3,TRBV4-3,CASSHRTYTDTQYF
TRBJ1-2,TRBV20-1,CSAYGSYGYTF
TRBJ2-2,TRBV2,CASSELTGELFF
TRBJ1-6,TRBV6-6,CASSYSGEGGSPLHF
TRBJ1-1,TRBV5-1,CASSPGQGSTEAFF
TRBJ2-7,TRBV5-6,CASSYGLAGFDEQYF
TRBJ1-5,TRBV5-8,CAGSFYEYSNQPQHF
TRBJ1-6,TRBV9,CASSVQGGGNSPLHF
TRBJ1-1,TRBV9,CASSGGGSEAFF
TRBJ2-7,TRBV10-3,CAISEGRGQGRYEQYF
TRBJ1-4,TRBV5-1,CASRHDITATNEKLFF
TRBJ2-2,TRBV14,CASSQRQGADTGELFF
TRBJ2-2,TRBV6-1,CATRGREWVGELFF
TRBJ2-2,TRBV18,CASSPLEVAITGELFF
TRBJ2-5,TRBV28,CASINDRGQETQYF
TRBJ2-1,TRBV19,CASSIDFGDSYNEQFF